The clone carrying this T cell receptor beta chain was found a few times. Its antigen is undetermined. The sample comes from a study of response to subunit inactivated influenza vaccine. Study conclusions and caveats: Authors proposed each seasonal influenza vaccination draws in few new T cells.

TCRdb itself ran the RT-PCR reads through MiXCR, one entry per CDR3 protein. The sample includes about 610,000 distinct CDR3 sequences, 14% of them seen just once. Trimming removed 1 base from V and 5 bases from J; junction bases left unmatched: 10. Germline CDR1 reads SEHNR; CDR2 reads FQNEAQ (reference sequence). The CDR3 runs 16 residues. The source is a man aged 50 to 60 who received an inactivated influenza vaccine. This material consisted of PBMCs from blood, taken 11 to 12 days after vaccination. The V gene is TRBV7-9, the J gene TRBJ2-5; 7 nucleotides align to TRBD1. DNA for the CDR3: TGTGCCAGCAGCTTAGGTCAAGGGGGCTCATCGGAGACCCAGTACTTC. Translation gives CASSLGQGGSSETQYF.